In its sample, the clone carrying this T cell receptor (beta chain) was seen many times. The antigen is undetermined. Via MiXCR, TCRdb re-called the RACE reads, giving one row per CDR3 protein. The table records 250,000 or so distinct CDR3 sequences, 7.5% to 8% of them present only once. These data originate in a study of human T cells and chemical hapten exposure. Study overall: Donors were sensitized with 2% DPC on the upper inner arm. Slight volume differences across pooled libraries mainly accounted for varying per-sample TCR yields.

The time point was: pre-sensitization, week 0. Treatment noted: therapeutic diphenylcyclopropenone sensitization with weekly scalp DPC. Every donor had alopecia and was 18 to 70 years old; all were suitable for DPC. The study's findings and limits: Among expanded TCRs, significantly more large CDR3 similarity clusters formed than among controls.

This sample comprised whole blood, obtained in connection with sensitization to the hapten diphenylcyclopropenone (DPC). This TCR derives from a man between 18 and 29 years old with alopecia areata. Some clones in this sample may be carry-over from other donors' samples.

CDR3 residues: CASGTYSRQETQYF. Here the CDR3 DNA reads TGTGCCAGCGGTACGTACTCCCGGCAGGAGACCCAGTACTTC. V gene TRBV7-2 combines with J gene TRBJ2-5; D uncertain. In germline, CDR1 is SGHTA, CDR2 FQGNSA. The V and J ends lost 8 bases and 5 bases respectively, with 18 bases between them. The CDR3 is made up of 14 amino acids.